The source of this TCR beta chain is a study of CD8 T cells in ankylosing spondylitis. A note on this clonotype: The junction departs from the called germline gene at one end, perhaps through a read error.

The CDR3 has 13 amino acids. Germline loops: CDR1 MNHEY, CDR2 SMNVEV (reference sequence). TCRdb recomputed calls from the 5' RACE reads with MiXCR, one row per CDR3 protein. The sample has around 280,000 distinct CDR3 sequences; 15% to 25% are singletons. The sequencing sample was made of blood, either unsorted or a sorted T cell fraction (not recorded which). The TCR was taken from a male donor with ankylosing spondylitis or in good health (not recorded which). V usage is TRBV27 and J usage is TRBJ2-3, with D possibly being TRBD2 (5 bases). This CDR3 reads CASSHSSTDTQYF. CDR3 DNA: TGTGCCAGCAGCCATTCTAGCACGGATACGCAGTATTTT.